Listed below are T cell receptor beta chains from one sample, sequenced in a study of control samples from healthy donors and cancer patients. Libraries were prepared by immunoSEQ multiplex PCR; TCRdb keeps only in-frame clonotypes and omits some of them. The sample yields roughly 170,000 clones, 85% to 90% seen once. The sample comprised blood. Receptor source: a woman younger than 45 in good health. Both conserved end residues are part of each CDR3. The order of the fields is D gene, V gene, clone size, J gene, CDR3 DNA, CDR3 protein. The D gene is left open where the match is weak. Clone size appears in some rows only: once, few, many, or a class for an expanded clone.

TRBD1	TRBV5-4	-	TRBJ1-6	TGTGCCAGCAGCTTAGGGGGCTCCTCACCCCTCCACTTT	CASSLGGSSPLHF
-	TRBV11-2	-	TRBJ2-1	TGTGCCAGCAGCTTAGAACTAGACGCCTACAATGAGCAGTTCTTC	CASSLELDAYNEQFF
TRBD1	TRBV24-1	-	TRBJ2-3	TGTGCCACCAGTGATTTTCGGGGACAGGCAGTTTCCTTT	CATSDFRGQAVSF
-	TRBV5-1	-	TRBJ1-2	TGCGCCAGCGCTGGACAGAACTATGGCTACACCTTC	CASAGQNYGYTF
-	TRBV19	-	TRBJ2-2	TGTGCCAGTAGTATAGATCGATTGAGTGGGGGCACGAGTCTGACCGGGGAGCTGTTTTTT	CASSIDRLSGGTSLTGELFF
-	TRBV28	few	TRBJ1-4	TGTGCCAGCAGTTTTGAGGGAGGGGCAACTAATGAAAAACTGTTTTTT	CASSFEGGATNEKLFF
-	TRBV19	-	TRBJ1-2	TGTGCCAGTATAGCCAGCTTCCTGGGGGCTGGCTACACCTTC	CASIASFLGAGYTF
-	TRBV18	-	TRBJ2-3	TGTGCCAGCTCACCACCAGGGGTAGATACGCAGTATTTT	CASSPPGVDTQYF
-	TRBV5-6	once	TRBJ2-4	TGTGCCAGCAGCCCCCGGGGACTGAAGCCCTTAAACATTCAGTACTTC	CASSPRGLKPLNIQYF
-	TRBV7-9	-	TRBJ2-7	TGTGCCAGCAGCTTCGGGACTCGCGACGAGCAGTACTTC	CASSFGTRDEQYF
-	TRBV11-1	-	TRBJ2-5	TGTGCCAGCAGCACCAGGGTGGGGGTCGAGACCCAGTACTTC	CASSTRVGVETQYF
-	TRBV29-1	few	TRBJ1-1	TGCAGCGCTGACAGGAGGGAGAACACTGAAGCTTTCTTT	CSADRRENTEAFF
TRBD1	TRBV6-1	-	TRBJ2-4	TGTGCCAGCAGTGACACCTGGGGGACAGAATTAGCCAAAAACATTCAGTACTTC	CASSDTWGTELAKNIQYF
-	TRBV2	few	TRBJ2-3	TGTGCCAGCAGTGCCGGGGGAGATACGCAGTATTTT	CASSAGGDTQYF
TRBD1	TRBV18	-	TRBJ1-2	TGTGCCAGCTCACCAAAGACAGGGTCCTATGGCTACACCTTC	CASSPKTGSYGYTF
-	TRBV4-1	-	TRBJ1-5	TGCGCCAGCAGCCCATCCGGTGGGGGCAATCAGCCCCAGCATTTT	CASSPSGGGNQPQHF
-	TRBV14	-	TRBJ1-4	TGTGCCAGCAGCCCCCGGACTGGGGAAAAACTGTTTTTT	CASSPRTGEKLFF
-	TRBV11-2	-	TRBJ1-6	TGTGCCAGCAGCTTAGGTCAGGGACCATTGGCTCCCCTCCACTTT	CASSLGQGPLAPLHF
-	TRBV19	-	TRBJ1-5	TGTGCCAGTAGTATGACGAATAGCAATCAGCCCCAGCATTTT	CASSMTNSNQPQHF
-	TRBV5-4	-	TRBJ2-2	TGTGCCAGCAGCCCCAAGGCTTCGTCGGGCAGGAAAAACACCGGGGAGCTGTTTTTT	CASSPKASSGRKNTGELFF
TRBD2	TRBV4-1	-	TRBJ2-1	TGCGCCAGCAGCCCTAAGCGGGAGTACAATGAGCAGTTCTTC	CASSPKREYNEQFF
TRBD2	TRBV6-2/TRBV6-3	-	TRBJ2-2	TGTGCCAGCAGTTACTCATGGACTAGCGGGGGGAACACCGGGGAGCTGTTTTTT	CASSYSWTSGGNTGELFF
-	TRBV14	-	TRBJ2-7	TGTGCCAGCAGCCAAGTGCCAGGGTACGAGCAGTACTTC	CASSQVPGYEQYF
-	TRBV6-5	-	TRBJ1-5	TGTGCCAGCAGTTTAGAGAGCAATCAGCCCCAGCATTTT	CASSLESNQPQHF
TRBD2	TRBV5-8	-	TRBJ2-3	TGTGCCAGCAGCTTGTATCAGGGAGGGAGCACAGATACGCAGTATTTT	CASSLYQGGSTDTQYF
-	TRBV7-2	-	TRBJ2-3	TGTGCCAGCAGCGTGCAGATAACTCGCACAGATACGCAGTATTTT	CASSVQITRTDTQYF